This entry describes one T cell receptor (beta chain). The data were taken from a study of shared clonotypes between healthy human individuals. In germline, CDR1 is SGHNT, CDR2 YYREEE (reference sequence). Trimming took off 4 bases at V and 4 bases at J, with 8 bases between the two ends. CDR3 length: 13 residues. In the source study's methods: Junction-only immunoSEQ data arrived without quality scores, meaning filtering differed. Only in-frame clones appear in the TCRdb table, and some are missing; sequencing was by immunoSEQ multiplex PCR. D and trimming come from the DNA, and the V and J calls and clone size come from that table. The table includes about a million clones, under 80% detected once.

This clonotype was sampled from a young man in good health. The source material was memory CD4+ T cells sorted from blood. Subset denoted: CD45RA-negative fraction. This chain uses TRBV5-4 with TRBJ2-2; D remains unclear. The DNA of the CDR3 is TGTGCCAGCAGCCGGACGGGCACCGGGGAGCTGTTTTTT. Translated: CASSRTGTGELFF.